This T cell receptor beta chain was captured in a study of cytomegalovirus exposure and HLA in healthy donors. Study-wide findings and caveats: As confirmed in vitro, a few CMV-associated chains were specific for CMV antigens. In a later analysis, an Asian-associated ancestry cluster reportedly showed fewer N-insertions than the approximately 700-donor mean. Several of the most significant clusters appeared, in a later analysis, to be linked to common viral pathogens.

Donors had nominal health at sampling but likely had unrecorded immune exposures. 13 Jbeta primers and 60 Vbeta primers were used for the PCR. Using immunoSEQ multiplex PCR, the repertoire was profiled, and TCRdb retains in-frame clones only, with some absent. This sample yields 95,000 to 150,000 clones, of which roughly 82% are seen a single time; around 3.5% belongs to the top ten. This clone was seen a few times. The antigen remains unidentified. The sequence was collected from a human donor in good health. The sequencing sample was made of PBMCs.

The CDR3 protein is CSVGDRGWGYTF. The CDR3 DNA sequence: TGCAGCGTTGGAGACAGGGGGTGGGGCTACACCTTC. The rearrangement uses TRBV29-1 and TRBJ1-2, with 9 bases lining up with TRBD1. V dropped 4 bases and J dropped 8; count of bases not matched to a gene: 5. Germline CDR1 is SQVTM and CDR2 is ANQGSEA. The CDR3 covers 12 residues.